This T cell receptor (beta chain) was captured in a study of T cell clonotyping in hematopoietic cell transplantation. Recipients were bled about 28 days pretransplant and at posttransplant days 30, 100, 180. The CDR3 sequence is 14 residues long. V lost 2 bases and J lost 6; bases outside the gene matches: 6. Germline CDR1 MNHEY, CDR2 SVGAGI. Study-level points and caveats: Recipient TCR diversity dropped after transplant; expanded clonotypes rose from day 30 to 180. At the given depth, recipient repertoires were over 95% de novo clonotypes.

The table lists this clone with a few counts. Its antigen remains unidentified. Data came from immunoSEQ multiplex PCR; TCRdb stores just in-frame clones and leaves some out. In the table there are around 11,000 clones, about half of which are singletons. This material consisted of peripheral blood mononuclear cells, taken 100 days after allogeneic stem cell transplant. This TCR came from a female patient aged 50-59 years who had an allogeneic stem cell transplant from an unrelated donor, so the T cells may come from the graft donor. Some clones in this sample may be carry-over from other donors' samples. V gene TRBV6-5 combines with J gene TRBJ1-2; TRBD1 matches 7 bases. The CDR3 DNA is TGTGCCAGCAGTTACGGGGAGGGGGCTGATGGCTACACCTTC. Protein: CASSYGEGADGYTF.